Below, 30 T cell receptor beta chains from the same sample are listed, as sequenced in a study of blood T cell repertoires in COVID-19. Libraries were prepared by immunoSEQ multiplex PCR; TCRdb keeps only in-frame clonotypes and omits some of them. The sample has around 150,000 clones, 88% seen once. The material sequenced was peripheral blood. These receptors came from a human donor with COVID-19, enrolled during active disease. The donor label of this sample is uncertain.

This chain uses TRBV27 with TRBJ1-2, with a weak D call TRBD1 (5 bases). Per the germline V gene, CDR1 is MNHEY and CDR2 is SMNVEV (reference sequence). V lost 2 bases and J lost 3, with 22 bases in between. There are 18 residues in the CDR3. CDR3 DNA: TGTGCCAGCAGTTTAAGCGGGGACCATTTGGGGACGGACTATGGCTACACCTTC. Translating it yields CASSLSGDHLGTDYGYTF.

This chain uses TRBV4-1 with TRBJ2-2; 15 bases map to TRBD2. In germline, CDR1 is MGHRA, CDR2 YSYEKL. CDR3 length equals 20 residues. The J segment lost 0 bases and the V segment lost 4 bases, leaving 9 bases of the junction unmatched. The CDR3 loop reads CASSPEPGLAGGSNTGELFF. In DNA, the CDR3 is TGCGCCAGCAGCCCCGAGCCGGGACTAGCGGGGGGTTCGAACACCGGGGAGCTGTTTTTT.

The CDR3: CASGWGEGTQYF. CDR3 DNA sequence: TGTGCCTCCGGATGGGGAGAGGGGACCCAGTACTTC. V is TRBV30 and J is TRBJ2-5; a possible D gene is TRBD2 (5 bases). V shed 7 bases and J shed 7 bases, with 16 bases lying between them. This CDR3 region has 12 residues. Germline V gene sequence: CDR1 GTSNPN, CDR2 SVGIG (reference sequence). The complete variable domain, with remaining parts taken from reference TRBV30 and TRBJ2-5, reads SQTIHQWPATLVQPVGSPLSLECTVEGTSNPNLYWYRQAAGRGLQLLFYSVGIGQISSEVPQNLSASRPQDRQFILSSKKLLLSDSGFYLCASGWGEGTQYFGPGTRLLVL.

V usage is TRBV7-9 and J usage is TRBJ2-1, with TRBD2 as a possible D gene (6 bases). V was cut by 2 bases and J by 7 bases, with 15 bases left in between. Per the germline V gene, CDR1 is SEHNR and CDR2 is FQNEAQ (reference sequence). The CDR3 has 15 amino acids. The CDR3 is CASSLNTGVGNEQFF. The CDR3 DNA reads as TGTGCCAGCAGCTTAAATACGGGAGTAGGTAATGAGCAGTTCTTC.

The chain uses TRBV5-1 and TRBJ2-2; perhaps TRBD1 as D (6 bases). Germline CDR1 is SGHRS and CDR2 is YFSETQ. The CDR3 length is 17 residues. V was trimmed by 4 bases and J by 5 bases, leaving 21 bases between them. DNA for the CDR3: TGCGCCAGCAGCCCCAGCTCCTCCAGGGGAAGAACCGGGGAGCTGTTTTTT. Translated: CASSPSSSRGRTGELFF.

The V and J genes are TRBV19 and TRBJ2-3, with D possibly being TRBD2 (6 bases). CDR1 LNHDA and CDR2 SQIVND come from the germline V gene (reference sequence). The CDR3 contains 16 residues. V lost 4 bases and J lost 1, with 15 bases in between. Written as DNA, the CDR3 is TGTGCCAGTAGTACTTTAGCGGAAGTAGGCACAGATACGCAGTATTTT. Amino acid sequence: CASSTLAEVGTDTQYF. The whole variable domain, remainder taken from reference TRBV19 and TRBJ2-3, is DGGITQSPKYLFRKEGQNVTLSCEQNLNHDAMYWYRQDPGQGLRLIYYSQIVNDFQKGDIAEGYSVSREKKESFPLTVTSAQKNPTAFYLCASSTLAEVGTDTQYFGPGTRLTVL.

This chain connects TRBV3-1 (or the pseudogene TRBV3-2) to TRBJ1-2; unclear D gene. The CDR3 runs 14 residues. Trimming cost V 7 bases and J 7 bases, with 19 bases left between them. Germline V gives CDR1 LGHDT, CDR2 YNNKEL (reference sequence). CDR3 nucleotides: TGTGCCAGCACCACCCTGAGCTCGCCCGGTGGCTACACCTTC. Amino acid sequence: CASTTLSSPGGYTF.

This chain joins TRBV5-1 and TRBJ2-1; 10 nucleotides align to TRBD2. The CDR3 runs 15 residues. J was trimmed by 9 bases and V by 1 base; bases with no gene match: 7. Germline CDR1 and CDR2: SGHRS and YFSETQ. CDR3 sequence reads: CASSLRLAGESEQFF. CDR3 DNA: TGCGCCAGCAGCTTGAGGCTAGCGGGAGAATCTGAGCAGTTCTTC.

The chain recombines TRBV2 with TRBJ1-1; D gene uncertain. CDR3 size: 12 residues. The germline V gene encodes CDR1 SNHLY and CDR2 FYNNEI. V was trimmed by 4 bases and J by 6 bases, leaving 9 bases between them. CDR3 amino acids: CASSAPVAEAFF. As DNA, the CDR3 is TGTGCCAGCAGTGCCCCGGTCGCTGAAGCTTTCTTT.

This clone was observed a single time. This chain links TRBV9 with TRBJ2-2; unclear D gene. The germline gives CDR1 SGDLS, CDR2 YYNGEE. CDR3 size: 18 residues. Trimming left V 1 base short and J 3 bases short, with 19 bases between. CDR3: CASSVPPGHPRDTGELFF. The CDR3 nucleotides are TGTGCCAGCAGCGTACCGCCCGGTCACCCCCGGGACACCGGGGAGCTGTTTTTT.

A few counts support this clone. The same CDR3 also results from other DNA sequences found in this sample. V is TRBV5-1 and J is TRBJ2-2; D perhaps matches TRBD2 (6 bases). There are 14 residues in the CDR3. Germline assignment: CDR1 SGHRS and CDR2 YFSETQ. The V end lost 4 bases, the J end lost 2 bases, and 9 bases lay between the germline ends. The CDR3 loop reads CASSRGGNTGELFF. The CDR3 bases are TGCGCCAGCAGCCGGGGAGGAAACACCGGGGAGCTGTTTTTT.

The chain carries TRBV15 and TRBJ2-1, with TRBD1 identical over 8 bases. The germline V gene encodes CDR1 LNHNV and CDR2 YYDKDF (reference sequence). Losses at the gene ends were 0 bases for V and 7 bases for J; bases not matched to a gene: 2. CDR3 length: 14 residues. CDR3 sequence (DNA): TGTGCCACCAGCAGAGACCGGACAGGGAATGAGCAGTTCTTC. Translation: CATSRDRTGNEQFF.

The rearrangement links TRBV3-1 (or the pseudogene TRBV3-2) to TRBJ1-2; maybe TRBD1 (6 bases). CDR1 and CDR2 (germline): LGHDT, YNNKEL (reference sequence). Trimming left V 0 bases short and J 0 bases short, with 14 bases between. The length of the CDR3 is 17 residues. CDR3 DNA: TGTGCCAGCAGCCAAGATTTGGGGGGGCTACCTAACTATGGCTACACCTTC. Translating it yields CASSQDLGGLPNYGYTF.

The chain combines TRBV14 with TRBJ1-1, with D unclear. Germline CDR1 and CDR2: SGHDN and FVKESK. The CDR3 consists of 14 residues. V lost 0 bases and J 8 bases, leaving 13 bases between the germline ends. The CDR3 loop reads CASSQDAAEREAFF. The CDR3 DNA is TGTGCCAGCAGCCAAGATGCGGCGGAGAGAGAAGCTTTCTTT.

The rearrangement joins TRBV28 to TRBJ1-2; no definite D call. CDR3 length: 13 amino acids. Trimming took 5 bases from V and 4 from J, leaving 11 bases between them. Germline V gives CDR1 MDHEN, CDR2 SYDVKM. CDR3 sequence: CASSRHSAYGYTF. The CDR3 bases are TGTGCCAGCAGTCGACACTCCGCCTATGGCTACACCTTC.

The chain couples TRBV10-3 to TRBJ1-6; D possibly corresponds to TRBD1 (5 bases). Trimming took off 3 bases at V and 8 bases at J, with 11 bases between the two ends. Germline CDR1 is ENHRY and CDR2 is SYGVKD. The length of the CDR3 is 14 residues. CDR3 loop: CAISDGGSDSPLHF. CDR3 DNA sequence: TGTGCCATCAGTGATGGGGGGAGCGATTCACCCCTCCACTTT.

This clone turned up a few times. The chain joins TRBV30 to TRBJ1-4; D remains ambiguous. Germline CDR1 GTSNPN, CDR2 SVGIG (reference sequence). Trimming took 0 bases from V and 8 from J, leaving 7 bases between them. The CDR3 is made up of 12 amino acids. The CDR3 protein is CAWSVLREKLFF. The CDR3 nucleotides are TGTGCCTGGAGTGTACTTCGAGAAAAACTGTTTTTT.

The J gene is TRBJ2-5, the V gene TRBV7-6; D gene uncertain. Per the germline V gene, CDR1 is SGHVS and CDR2 is FNYEAQ. Between the trimmed V and J ends, which lost 5 bases and 0 bases, there was a span of 4 bases. This CDR3 contains 12 residues. CDR3 loop: CASSRDQETQYF. Written as DNA, the CDR3 is TGTGCCAGCAGCCGGGACCAAGAGACCCAGTACTTC.

V and J are TRBV19 and TRBJ2-2; 7 bases line up with TRBD1. CDR1 and CDR2 from the germline V gene are LNHDA and SQIVND (reference sequence). Germline trimming cut 10 bases from V and 4 bases from J; bases unmatched to any gene: 6. This CDR3 is 13 amino acids long. CDR3 bases: TGTGCCACTGGGGGACAGTTCACCGGGGAGCTGTTTTTT. It codes for CATGGQFTGELFF.

The chain recombines TRBV27 with TRBJ1-1, with D hard to call. The V and J ends lost 4 bases and 0 bases respectively, with 12 bases between them. The CDR3 extends over 15 amino acids. The germline gives CDR1 MNHEY, CDR2 SMNVEV (reference sequence). The CDR3 DNA sequence: TGTGCCAGCAGTTCGGCCGACATCTTGAACACTGAAGCTTTCTTT. Translating it yields CASSSADILNTEAFF.

The chain links TRBV5-4 to TRBJ1-6, with 9 bases matching TRBD1. After removal of 4 bases from V and 7 bases from J, the junction contained 6 bases not matched to a gene. The CDR3 is 15 amino acids. CDR1 is SGHNT and CDR2 is YYREEE in the germline V gene (reference sequence). The CDR3 DNA reads as TGTGCCAGCAGCGAGCAGACAGGGGGGAATTCACCCCTCCACTTT. This encodes CASSEQTGGNSPLHF.

The chain uses TRBV29-1 and TRBJ1-2; tentative D call: TRBD1 (5 bases). The CDR3 covers 10 residues. Germline assignment: CDR1 SQVTM and CDR2 ANQGSEA. V was pared by 6 bases and J by 6 bases, with 8 bases between. The CDR3 here is CSVLRDGYTF. The CDR3 nucleotides read TGCAGCGTCCTCAGGGATGGCTACACCTTC.

The gene calls are TRBV18 and TRBJ2-7, with a tentative D call TRBD2 (7 bases). Germline V gives CDR1 KGHSH, CDR2 LQKENI. Deletions cut 9 bases from V and 1 base from J, with 13 bases between. The CDR3 length is 13 residues. The CDR3 loop is CASGGGRSYEQYF. The CDR3 DNA sequence: TGTGCCAGTGGGGGGGGCCGGTCCTACGAGCAGTACTTC.

This clone was observed a few times. The CDR3 region is CASSLSGELFF. In nucleotides, the CDR3 is TGTGCCAGCAGCCTGAGCGGGGAGCTGTTTTTT. V and J are TRBV5-5 and TRBJ2-2; D not resolved. Germline values: CDR1 SGHKS, CDR2 YYEKEE (reference sequence). V was shortened by 4 bases and J by 7 bases, with 5 bases between the two germline ends. This CDR3 is built from 11 residues.

This clone was detected a few times. The chain combines TRBV28 with TRBJ1-5, with 8 positions matching TRBD1. The CDR3 totals 18 residues. V dropped 7 bases and J dropped 4; count of bases not matched to a gene: 18. The V gene's germline CDR1 is MDHEN and CDR2 SYDVKM. The CDR3 nucleotides are TGTGCCAGCACTTATCCCACATCAGGGACAGGCGAGAATCAGCCCCAGCATTTT. Amino acid sequence: CASTYPTSGTGENQPQHF. Looking up the rest from reference TRBV28 and TRBJ1-5 gives the full variable domain: DVKVTQSSRYLVKRTGEKVFLECVQDMDHENMFWYRQDPGLGLRLIYFSYDVKMKEKGDIPEGYSVSREKKERFSLILESASTNQTSMYLCASTYPTSGTGENQPQHFGDGTRLSIL.

The chain has TRBV15 and TRBJ2-2; 11 bases match TRBD2. The CDR3 spans 19 residues. CDR1 is LNHNV, CDR2 YYDKDF, per germline (reference sequence). Trimming cost V 4 bases and J 8 bases; bases outside gene matches: 18. CDR3: CATSTHPILAGGFLGELFF. The CDR3 DNA is TGTGCCACCAGCACCCACCCGATTCTAGCGGGGGGCTTCTTGGGGGAGCTGTTTTTT.

Here the CDR3 reads CASSFGQGAVYGYTF. In nucleotides, the CDR3 is TGTGCCAGCAGCTTTGGACAGGGCGCGGTCTATGGCTACACCTTC. The genes are TRBV7-9 and TRBJ1-2; 8 bases map to TRBD1. The CDR3 contains 15 residues. CDR1 SEHNR and CDR2 FQNEAQ come from the germline V gene (reference sequence). With 3 bases clipped from V and 4 bases from J, the junction kept 7 bases outside the gene matches.

The V and J genes are TRBV5-4 and TRBJ1-6, with TRBD1 identical over 9 bases. The V gene end was trimmed by 4 bases and the J gene end by 9 bases; junction bases not matched to a gene: 5. The CDR3 is 14 amino acids. CDR1 SGHNT and CDR2 YYREEE come from the germline V gene (reference sequence). The CDR3 protein is CASSPQGAGSPLHF. The CDR3 nucleotides read TGTGCCAGCAGCCCACAGGGGGCAGGTTCACCCCTCCACTTT. The complete variable domain, with remaining parts taken from reference TRBV5-4 and TRBJ1-6, reads ETGVTQSPTHLIKTRGQQVTLRCSSQSGHNTVSWYQQALGQGPQFIFQYYREEENGRGNFPPRFSGLQFPNYSSELNVNALELDDSALYLCASSPQGAGSPLHFGNGTRLTVT.

This chain uses TRBV11-2 with TRBJ1-1; 7 bases map to TRBD1. V shed 5 bases, J shed 4 bases, and the junction held 4 bases outside the gene matches. CDR1 and CDR2 (germline): SGHAT, FQNNGV. The CDR3 loop spans 13 amino acids. CDR3 sequence (DNA): TGTGCCAGCAGCGTCAGGGGGAGCACTGAAGCTTTCTTT. This encodes CASSVRGSTEAFF.

The gene calls are TRBV27 and TRBJ2-2, with D possibly matching TRBD2 (6 bases). The CDR3 is 17 amino acids. The V gene's germline CDR1 is MNHEY and CDR2 SMNVEV (reference sequence). V was shortened by 5 bases and J by 4 bases, with 20 bases between the two germline ends. CDR3 nucleotide sequence: TGTGCCAGCAGTACAGGAGTGGGGGGTCTCAGCACCGGGGAGCTGTTTTTT. Protein sequence: CASSTGVGGLSTGELFF.